Each of the 30 T cell receptor beta chains below was sequenced from the same sample in a study of cytotoxic CD8 clonotypes in ibrutinib-treated CLL (dated by TCRdb to the early 2020s). The time point label of this sample denotes: 12 months on ibrutinib. Libraries came from the immunoSEQ multiplex PCR assay. The table was pulled from immuneACCESS by TCRdb, which kept in-frame rearrangements only. Such tables lose some clones; where checked, under half of the loss comes from unresolved V genes, and the rest has no known cause. In this sample the table shows 68,000 or so clones, around 68% of which occur a single time. Under 6% of the sample belongs to the ten largest clones. Sequencing used PBMCs, obtained after 12 months of ibrutinib treatment. These receptors were obtained from a human donor with chronic lymphocytic leukemia.

In DNA, the CDR3 is TGTGCCAGCAGTGCCTTGATACTCGGACGGACCCTCTATGGCTACACCTTC. It yields the protein CASSALILGRTLYGYTF. The genes are TRBV6-1 and TRBJ1-2, with unresolved D. Trimming cost V 4 bases and J 4 bases, with 22 bases left between them. This CDR3 spans 17 amino acids. Germline V gene data show CDR1 as MNHNS and CDR2 as SASEGT.

The chain employs TRBV5-4 and TRBJ2-1, with 7 bases aligning to TRBD1. V lost 4 bases, J lost 5 bases, and 6 bases stayed unmatched. The CDR3 loop spans 14 amino acids. In germline, CDR1 is SGHNT, CDR2 YYREEE (reference sequence). In DNA form, the CDR3 reads TGTGCCAGCAGCCCCCGGACAGGTAACAATGAGCAGTTCTTC. Encoded protein: CASSPRTGNNEQFF.

The gene calls are TRBV18 and TRBJ1-2; 7 bases align to TRBD1. V lost 2 bases, J lost 1 base, and 4 bases stayed unmatched. From germline, CDR1 is KGHSH and CDR2 LQKENI. The length of the CDR3 is 15 residues. This CDR3 reads CASSPVGTDNYGYTF. CDR3 bases: TGTGCCAGCTCACCAGTGGGGACAGATAACTATGGCTACACCTTC.

The chain links TRBV5-1 to TRBJ2-2; a possible D gene is TRBD2 (5 bases). Germline CDR1 and CDR2: SGHRS and YFSETQ. The CDR3 covers 15 residues. V shed 0 bases and J shed 6 bases, with 12 bases lying between them. CDR3 in amino acids: CASSLATTGAGELFF. For the CDR3, the DNA is TGCGCCAGCAGCTTGGCGACTACTGGGGCCGGGGAGCTGTTTTTT.

The count of this clone is one. The V and J genes are TRBV6-6 and TRBJ2-5; D may be TRBD2 (6 bases). Between the trimmed V and J ends, which lost 2 bases and 5 bases, there was a span of 12 bases. Germline V gene lookup returns CDR1 MNHNY and CDR2 SVGAGI (reference sequence). This CDR3 is 14 amino acids long. In DNA form, the CDR3 reads TGTGCCAGCAGTTACGATACGGGGAGGGAGACCCAGTACTTC. It codes for CASSYDTGRETQYF.

This clone has a handful of counts. The J gene is TRBJ1-2, the V gene TRBV5-4; TRBD1 agrees at 8 bases. V gave up 1 base and J gave up 9 bases; unmatched junction bases: 5. This CDR3 is 13 amino acids long. Germline V CDR1 and CDR2: SGHNT, YYREEE (reference sequence). The chain's CDR3 is CASSLKGQDRYTF. DNA of the CDR3: TGTGCCAGCAGCTTGAAGGGACAGGATCGCTACACCTTC. The full variable domain, completed using reference TRBV5-4 and TRBJ1-2, is ETGVTQSPTHLIKTRGQQVTLRCSSQSGHNTVSWYQQALGQGPQFIFQYYREEENGRGNFPPRFSGLQFPNYSSELNVNALELDDSALYLCASSLKGQDRYTFGSGTRLTVV.

This chain links TRBV9 with TRBJ2-3; D is possibly TRBD1 (5 bases). Germline V lookup: CDR1 SGDLS, CDR2 YYNGEE. The CDR3 has 14 residues. Trimming pared 1 base from V and 2 bases from J, leaving 8 bases between. The CDR3 here is CASSVRQLTDTQYF. In DNA form, the CDR3 reads TGTGCCAGCAGCGTACGACAGCTCACAGATACGCAGTATTTT.

This clone appeared a few times. The chain uses TRBV30 and TRBJ1-3; D may be TRBD1 (5 bases). Between the trimmed V and J ends, which lost 0 bases and 4 bases, there was a span of 16 bases. The CDR3 sequence is 16 residues long. The germline V gene has CDR1 GTSNPN and CDR2 SVGIG (reference sequence). The CDR3 protein is CAWSVPHRGSGNTIYF. The CDR3 DNA is TGTGCCTGGAGTGTACCACATAGGGGATCCGGAAACACCATATATTTT. The variable domain in full, with the rest retrieved from reference TRBV30 and TRBJ1-3, is SQTIHQWPATLVQPVGSPLSLECTVEGTSNPNLYWYRQAAGRGLQLLFYSVGIGQISSEVPQNLSASRPQDRQFILSSKKLLLSDSGFYLCAWSVPHRGSGNTIYFGEGSWLTVV.

The V and J genes are TRBV14 and TRBJ1-1; D might be TRBD1 (6 bases). The CDR3 spans 16 residues. In germline, CDR1 is SGHDN, CDR2 FVKESK. Deletions cut 6 bases from V and 0 bases from J, with 17 bases between. CDR3: CASRQLLQGLNTEAFF. In DNA form, the CDR3 reads TGTGCCAGCAGACAGCTACTACAGGGATTGAACACTGAAGCTTTCTTT.

V and J are TRBV6-4 and TRBJ1-2; 10 bases are a match to TRBD1. The V gene's germline CDR1 is MRHNA and CDR2 SNTAGT. This CDR3 contains 13 residues. V gave up 6 bases and J gave up 6 bases; unmatched junction bases: 4. As DNA, the CDR3 is TGTGCCAGCAGAGCCGGGACAGGGGATGGCTACACCTTC. Encoded protein: CASRAGTGDGYTF.

The gene calls are TRBV9 and TRBJ1-1; 10 nucleotides match TRBD1. V was pared by 1 base and J by 3 bases, with 3 bases of the junction left unmatched. Per the germline V gene, CDR1 is SGDLS and CDR2 is YYNGEE. This CDR3 is 15 amino acids long. DNA for the CDR3: TGTGCCAGCAGCGTAATCGGGACAGGGGACACTGAAGCTTTCTTT. It codes for CASSVIGTGDTEAFF.

The rearrangement uses TRBV6-1 and TRBJ1-4; 7 positions agree with TRBD1. Germline-derived CDR1 and CDR2 are MNHNS and SASEGT. The CDR3 loop spans 15 amino acids. V dropped 6 bases and J dropped 5; count of bases not matched to a gene: 9. The CDR3 region is CASSPPGQRNEKLFF. The CDR3 DNA follows: TGTGCCAGCAGCCCTCCGGGACAGAGGAATGAAAAACTGTTTTTT.

The V and J genes are TRBV2 and TRBJ2-5; TRBD1 or TRBD2 may be the D gene (6 bases each). Germline V gene data show CDR1 as SNHLY and CDR2 as FYNNEI. CDR3 length: 17 residues. Trimming removed 6 bases from V and 0 bases from J, with 20 bases in between. The CDR3 DNA sequence: TGTGCCAGCAGCCCCCAGGCCGGGGGCCTGTACCAAGAGACCCAGTACTTC. It translates to CASSPQAGGLYQETQYF.

The chain couples TRBV19 to TRBJ1-2; D is unclear. The germline gives CDR1 LNHDA, CDR2 SQIVND (reference sequence). The CDR3 spans 16 residues. V was trimmed by 7 bases and J by 2 bases, leaving 20 bases between them. DNA of the CDR3: TGTGCCAGTACAAAGGGAGGACTTAACGCGAACTATGGCTACACCTTC. It translates to CASTKGGLNANYGYTF.

V usage is TRBV2 and J usage is TRBJ1-5; 9 nucleotides align to TRBD1. CDR1 is SNHLY and CDR2 is FYNNEI in the germline V gene. The CDR3 runs 15 residues. The J segment lost 0 bases and the V segment lost 6 bases, leaving 3 bases of the junction unmatched. The CDR3 reads CASRMDRGSNQPQHF. CDR3 DNA sequence: TGTGCCAGCAGAATGGACAGGGGTAGCAATCAGCCCCAGCATTTT.

This sequence joins TRBV6-1 and TRBJ1-2, with a weak D call TRBD1 (5 bases). The CDR3 has 12 residues. V lost 5 bases and J lost 5, with 9 bases in between. CDR1 MNHNS and CDR2 SASEGT come from the germline V gene. The CDR3 nucleotides read TGTGCCAGCAGTTTGGACACGTATGGCTACACCTTC. It codes for CASSLDTYGYTF.

The J gene is TRBJ1-5, the V gene TRBV5-6, with D possibly matching TRBD1 (6 bases). Between the trimmed V and J ends, which lost 0 bases and 7 bases, there was a span of 17 bases. Germline V CDR1 and CDR2: SGHDT, YYEEEE. The CDR3 spans 16 residues. The CDR3 bases are TGTGCCAGCAGCTTGGCCGGGGGGGGCGCACCCCAGCCCCAGCATTTT. The encoded protein is CASSLAGGGAPQPQHF.

This chain uses TRBV7-2 with TRBJ1-2, with 9 positions matching TRBD1. Per germline, CDR1 SGHTA and CDR2 FQGNSA. This CDR3 is built from 14 residues. J was trimmed by 5 bases and V by 6 bases; bases with no gene match: 7. The CDR3 here is CASRPTGGWYGYTF. CDR3 nucleotide sequence: TGTGCCAGCAGACCTACAGGGGGCTGGTATGGCTACACCTTC.

The V and J genes are TRBV11-3 and TRBJ2-5, with D perhaps given as TRBD1 or TRBD2 (5 bases each). CDR3 length: 14 residues. Per the germline V gene, CDR1 is SGHNT and CDR2 is YENEEA. V dropped 2 bases and J dropped 4 bases, with 11 bases sitting between them. The CDR3 region is CASSLTRGAETQYF. In DNA, the CDR3 is TGTGCCAGCAGCTTAACGCGAGGGGCAGAGACCCAGTACTTC.

The J gene is TRBJ2-7, the V gene TRBV7-8; the D call may be TRBD1 or TRBD2 (5 bases each). The V gene's germline CDR1 is SGHVS and CDR2 FQNEAQ. The CDR3 covers 17 residues. V lost 0 bases, J lost 2 bases, and 17 bases lay in between. The chain's CDR3 is CASSLASVRGLAYEQYF. CDR3 DNA: TGTGCCAGCAGCTTAGCGTCGGTGAGGGGCCTAGCCTACGAGCAGTACTTC.

A few counts support this clone. The V call is TRBV6-1, the J call TRBJ1-1, with D hard to call. V lost 8 bases and J 7 bases, leaving 8 bases between the germline ends. The CDR3 has 10 residues. CDR1 and CDR2 from the germline V gene are MNHNS and SASEGT. CDR3 DNA: TGTGCCAGCCTCCAAGGTGAAGCTTTCTTT. As protein: CASLQGEAFF.

The V gene is TRBV2, the J gene TRBJ2-7, with a weak D call TRBD2 (5 bases). CDR3 length: 14 amino acids. Looked up from germline, CDR1 is SNHLY and CDR2 is FYNNEI. V shed 2 bases and J shed 6 bases, with 14 bases lying between them. CDR3 DNA sequence: TGTGCCAGCAGTGAAATCGAGGGATCGCGCGAGCAGTACTTC. Translated, it gives CASSEIEGSREQYF.

V and J are TRBV6-1 and TRBJ2-3, with 10 bases lining up with TRBD2. The germline V gene has CDR1 MNHNS and CDR2 SASEGT. The V segment lost 8 bases and the J segment 0 bases; nucleotides outside the gene matches: 5. The CDR3 loop spans 15 amino acids. Here the CDR3 DNA reads TGTGCCAGCTCTCGAGCGGGGGGGAGCACAGATACGCAGTATTTT. It encodes CASSRAGGSTDTQYF.

V gene TRBV19 combines with J gene TRBJ1-3; 12 nucleotides agree with TRBD1. The V and J ends lost 8 bases and 10 bases, in that order; junction bases with no gene match: 9. This CDR3 contains 14 residues. Germline V lookup: CDR1 LNHDA, CDR2 SQIVND (reference sequence). The CDR3 loop reads CASAPPGQGATIYF. CDR3 DNA: TGTGCCAGTGCACCCCCGGGACAGGGGGCAACCATATATTTT.

The CDR3 loop is CASSVRSSGGVRTDTQYF. The CDR3 bases are TGTGCCAGCAGCGTAAGATCTAGCGGGGGGGTCCGCACAGATACGCAGTATTTT. This chain joins TRBV9 and TRBJ2-3; 12 bases are shared with TRBD2. The CDR3 is 18 amino acids. Looked up from germline, CDR1 is SGDLS and CDR2 is YYNGEE. The V and J ends lost 1 base and 1 base, in that order; junction bases with no gene match: 7.

CDR3 DNA: TGTGCCAGCAGCCCCCGGGGCTCGGGGAATGAGCAGTTCTTC. Protein: CASSPRGSGNEQFF. The chain links TRBV9 to TRBJ2-1; D could derive from TRBD1 or TRBD2 (5 bases each). V was cut by 4 bases and J by 7 bases, with 15 bases left in between. Germline assignment: CDR1 SGDLS and CDR2 YYNGEE. The CDR3 totals 14 residues.

This chain's CDR3 is CASSFVAAQETQYF. In DNA, the CDR3 is TGTGCCAGCAGCTTCGTAGCGGCCCAAGAGACCCAGTACTTC. The chain has TRBV5-6 and TRBJ2-5; D might be TRBD2 (6 bases). Trimming cost V 2 bases and J 1 base, with 9 bases left between them. From germline, CDR1 is SGHDT and CDR2 YYEEEE. The CDR3 sequence is 14 residues long.

This chain joins TRBV11-3 and TRBJ1-1; D gene unclear. V lost 1 base and J lost 7, with 10 bases in between. Germline V gene data show CDR1 as SGHNT and CDR2 as YENEEA. The CDR3 totals 13 residues. The CDR3 protein is CASSLGQSGEAFF. The CDR3 DNA follows: TGTGCCAGCAGCTTAGGGCAGTCGGGTGAAGCTTTCTTT. Full variable domain (outside the CDR3, taken from reference TRBV11-3 and TRBJ1-1): EAGVVQSPRYKIIEKKQPVAFWCNPISGHNTLYWYLQNLGQGPELLIRYENEEAVDDSQLPKDRFSAERLKGVDSTLKIQPAELGDSAVYLCASSLGQSGEAFFGQGTRLTVV.

About this clone itself: This CDR3 is also generated by other DNA sequences in the sample. The chain is built from TRBV7-2 and TRBJ1-2; D is unclear. This CDR3 region has 12 residues. Trimming removed 4 bases at V and 5 bases at J, with 8 bases between. In germline, CDR1 is SGHTA, CDR2 FQGNSA. DNA of the CDR3: TGTGCCAGCAGCTCGGGGAGGTATGGCTACACCTTC. It translates to CASSSGRYGYTF.

V usage is TRBV9 and J usage is TRBJ1-2; D perhaps matches TRBD1 (5 bases). The germline gives CDR1 SGDLS, CDR2 YYNGEE. Trimming removed 6 bases at V and 0 bases at J, with 18 bases between. CDR3 length: 16 residues. In nucleotides, the CDR3 is TGTGCCAGCACCAGAAACGACGGGGCAACTAACTATGGCTACACCTTC. This gives the protein CASTRNDGATNYGYTF.